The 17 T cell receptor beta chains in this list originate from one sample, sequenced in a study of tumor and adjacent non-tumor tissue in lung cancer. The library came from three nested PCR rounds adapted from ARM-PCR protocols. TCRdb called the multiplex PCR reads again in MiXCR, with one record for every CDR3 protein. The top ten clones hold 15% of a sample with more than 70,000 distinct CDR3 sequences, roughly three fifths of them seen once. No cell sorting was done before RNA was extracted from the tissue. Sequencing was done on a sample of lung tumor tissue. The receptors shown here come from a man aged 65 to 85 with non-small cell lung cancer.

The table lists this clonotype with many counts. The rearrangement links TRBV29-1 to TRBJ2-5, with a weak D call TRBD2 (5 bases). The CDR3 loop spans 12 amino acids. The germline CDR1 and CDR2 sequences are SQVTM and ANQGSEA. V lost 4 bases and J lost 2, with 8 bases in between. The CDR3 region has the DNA TGCAGCGTTGGAGGGCCTCAAGAGACCCAGTACTTC. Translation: CSVGGPQETQYF. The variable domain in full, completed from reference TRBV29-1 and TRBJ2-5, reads SAVISQKPSRDICQRGTSLTIQCQVDSQVTMMFWYRQQPGQSLTLIATANQGSEATYESGFVIDKFPISRPNLTFSTLTVSNMSPEDSSIYLCSVGGPQETQYFGPGTRLLVL.

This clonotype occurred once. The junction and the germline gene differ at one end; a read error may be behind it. The chain's CDR3 is CASSQPYHRDTEAFF. The CDR3 DNA sequence: TGTGCCAGCAGCCAGCCGTATCACAGGGACACTGAAGCTTTCTTT. This chain joins TRBV4-1 and TRBJ1-1; tentative D call: TRBD1 (6 bases). CDR1 and CDR2 (germline): MGHRA, YSYEKL. The CDR3 extends over 15 amino acids.

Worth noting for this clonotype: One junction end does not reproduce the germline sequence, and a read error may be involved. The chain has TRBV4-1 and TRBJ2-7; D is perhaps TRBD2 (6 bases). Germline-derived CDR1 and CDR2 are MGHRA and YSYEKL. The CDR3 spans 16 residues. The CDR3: CASSQGTGRTTYDQYF. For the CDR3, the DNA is TGCGCCAGCAGCCAAGGGACGGGCCGGACTACATACGATCAGTACTTC.

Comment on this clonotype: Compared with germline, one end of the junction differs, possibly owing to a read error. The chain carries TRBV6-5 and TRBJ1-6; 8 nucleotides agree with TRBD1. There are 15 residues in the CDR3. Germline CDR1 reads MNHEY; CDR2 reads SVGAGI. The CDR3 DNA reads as TGTGCCAGCAGCCAACATGGACAGGGAGACTCACCCCTCCCCTTT. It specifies CASSQHGQGDSPLPF.

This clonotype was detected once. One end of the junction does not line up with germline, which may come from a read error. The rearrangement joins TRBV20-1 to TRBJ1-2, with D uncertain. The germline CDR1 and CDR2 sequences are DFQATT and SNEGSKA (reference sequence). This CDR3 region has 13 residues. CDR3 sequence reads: CSPQAGSNYGDTF. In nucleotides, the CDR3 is TGCAGTCCCCAGGCTGGGAGTAACTATGGCGACACCTTC.

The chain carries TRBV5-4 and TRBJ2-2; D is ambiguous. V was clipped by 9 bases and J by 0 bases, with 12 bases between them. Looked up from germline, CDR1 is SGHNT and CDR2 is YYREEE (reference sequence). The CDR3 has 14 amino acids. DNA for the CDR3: TGTGCCAACTGCTTGGACCCGAACACCGGGGAGCTGTTTTTT. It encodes CANCLDPNTGELFF.

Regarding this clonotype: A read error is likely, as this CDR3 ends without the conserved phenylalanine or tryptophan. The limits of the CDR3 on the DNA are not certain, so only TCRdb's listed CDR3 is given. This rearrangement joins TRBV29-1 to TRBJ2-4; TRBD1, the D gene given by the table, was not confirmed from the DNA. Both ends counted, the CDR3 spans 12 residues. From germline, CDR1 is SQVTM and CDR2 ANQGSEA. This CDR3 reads CSMDTLGQGPYL.

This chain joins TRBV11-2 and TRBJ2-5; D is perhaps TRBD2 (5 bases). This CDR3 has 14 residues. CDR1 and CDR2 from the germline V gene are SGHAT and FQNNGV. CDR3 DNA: TGTGGCAACAGCAAAGCGGTGGGAGAGAGGACCCAGTACTTC. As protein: CGNSKAVGERTQYF.

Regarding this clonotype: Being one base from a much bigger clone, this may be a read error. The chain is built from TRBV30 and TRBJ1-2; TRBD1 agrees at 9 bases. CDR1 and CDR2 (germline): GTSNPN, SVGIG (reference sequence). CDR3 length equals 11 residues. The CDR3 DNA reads TGTGTCTGGGGACAGGGTCGGGGCTACACCTTC. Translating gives CVWGQGRGYTF.

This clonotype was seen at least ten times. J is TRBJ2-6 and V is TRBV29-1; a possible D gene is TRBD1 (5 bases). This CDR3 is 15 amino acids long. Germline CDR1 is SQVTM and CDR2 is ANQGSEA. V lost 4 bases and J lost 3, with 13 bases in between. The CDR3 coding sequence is TGCAGCGTTGGCCAGGGCTATGATGGGGCCAACGTCCTGACTTTC. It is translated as CSVGQGYDGANVLTF.

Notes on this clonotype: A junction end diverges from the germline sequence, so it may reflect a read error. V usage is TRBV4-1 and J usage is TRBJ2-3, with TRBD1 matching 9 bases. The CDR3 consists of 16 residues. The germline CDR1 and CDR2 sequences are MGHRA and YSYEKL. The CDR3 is CTSSQDHRTGADTPYF. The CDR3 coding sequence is TGCACCAGCAGCCAAGATCATAGGACAGGGGCAGATACGCCGTATTTT.

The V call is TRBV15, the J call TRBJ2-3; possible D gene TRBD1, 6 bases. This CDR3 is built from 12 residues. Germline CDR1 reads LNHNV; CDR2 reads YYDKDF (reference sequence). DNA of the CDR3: TGTGTCTCCCAAGGGGGAACTGATACGCAGTATTTT. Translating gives CVSQGGTDTQYF.

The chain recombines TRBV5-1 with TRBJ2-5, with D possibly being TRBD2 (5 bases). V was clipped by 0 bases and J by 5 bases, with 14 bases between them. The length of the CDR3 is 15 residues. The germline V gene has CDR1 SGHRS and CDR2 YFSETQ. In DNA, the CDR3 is TGCGCCAGCAGCTTGGAAGGCGTGGAGGCCGAGACCCAGTACTTC. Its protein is CASSLEGVEAETQYF.

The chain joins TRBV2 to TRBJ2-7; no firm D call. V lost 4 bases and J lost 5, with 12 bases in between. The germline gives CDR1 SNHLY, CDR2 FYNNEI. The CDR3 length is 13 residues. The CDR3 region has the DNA TGTGCCAGCAGTGTTCAGGCCACCCACGAGCAGTACTTC. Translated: CASSVQATHEQYF.

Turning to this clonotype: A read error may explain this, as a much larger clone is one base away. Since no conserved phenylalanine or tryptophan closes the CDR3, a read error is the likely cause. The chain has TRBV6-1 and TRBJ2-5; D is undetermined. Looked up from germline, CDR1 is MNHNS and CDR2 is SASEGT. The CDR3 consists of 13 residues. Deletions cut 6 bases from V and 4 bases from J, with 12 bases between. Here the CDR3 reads CASRARTPETQYL. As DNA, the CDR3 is TGTGCCAGCAGGGCCCGCACCCCAGAGACCCAGTACTTA.

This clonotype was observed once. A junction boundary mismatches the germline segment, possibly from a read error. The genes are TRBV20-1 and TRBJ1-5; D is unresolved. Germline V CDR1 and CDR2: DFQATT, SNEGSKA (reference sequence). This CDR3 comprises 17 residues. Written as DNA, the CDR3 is TGCAGTGCCTACCCCTCCTTAGGTACATTTAGCAATCAGCTCCAGCATTTT. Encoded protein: CSAYPSLGTFSNQLQHF.

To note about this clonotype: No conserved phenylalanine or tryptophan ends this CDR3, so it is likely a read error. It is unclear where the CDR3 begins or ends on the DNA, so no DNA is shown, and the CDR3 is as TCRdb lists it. This CDR3 reads CASSGWGNTEALY. This chain connects TRBV5-1 to TRBJ1-1. Germline V gene lookup returns CDR1 SGHRS and CDR2 YFSETQ. Ends included, the CDR3 has 13 residues.